This record concerns one TCR beta chain sequence. Its antigen remains unidentified. The sample belongs to a study of T cell responses to AZD1222 COVID-19 vaccine. The CDR3 spans 15 residues. V was clipped by 3 bases and J by 2 bases, with 13 bases between them. Germline assignment: CDR1 KGHSH and CDR2 LQKENI. Only in-frame clones appear in the TCRdb table, and some are missing; sequencing was by immunoSEQ multiplex PCR. The profile shows about 92,000 clones, roughly 88% of them singletons. Study-level results: Possibly, clonal diversity was underestimated; donors were largely white British and included more females.

This clonotype originated in an adult in good health. V and J are TRBV18 and TRBJ1-1; D not resolved. The sample here was peripheral blood, taken on day 0 of AZD1222 vaccination. The CDR3 coding sequence is TGTGCCAGCTCACCCTGGGCCGGGAAAAACACTGAAGCTTTCTTT. Its translation is CASSPWAGKNTEAFF.